The present TCR beta chain was sequenced within a study of human T cells and chemical hapten exposure. There are many counts of this clonotype. There are 16 residues in the CDR3. The germline V gene has CDR1 SGHRS and CDR2 YFSETQ. Trimming removed 4 bases at V and 0 bases at J, with 16 bases between. TCRdb reprocessed the RACE reads via MiXCR and lists one record per CDR3 protein. This sample has some 400,000 distinct CDR3 sequences, with around 5.5% found just once. Documented time point: pre-sensitization, week 0. Treatment noted: therapeutic diphenylcyclopropenone sensitization with weekly scalp DPC. The authors extracted total RNA from unfractionated whole blood.

This rearrangement joins TRBV5-1 to TRBJ2-5; TRBD1 is a possible D gene (6 bases). The sequencing used whole blood, collected in connection with sensitization to the hapten diphenylcyclopropenone (DPC). This TCR was sampled from a woman aged 45-60 years with alopecia areata. Some clones in this sample may be carry-over from other donors' samples. CDR3 sequence reads: CASSTGQPLHQETQYF. CDR3 nucleotide sequence: TGCGCCAGCAGCACCGGACAGCCACTCCACCAAGAGACCCAGTACTTC.